This section outlines one TCR beta chain sequence together with its context. TRB was amplified from about 260-540 ng of blood genomic DNA. This sample is part of a study of T and B cells in COVID-19 patients. The V and J ends lost 1 base and 4 bases respectively, with 21 bases between them. Germline CDR1 SGHKS, CDR2 YYEKEE (reference sequence). This CDR3 has 18 residues. BIOMED2 TRB-A/B primer pools were used in multiplex TRB PCR. TCRdb redid the calling of the multiplex PCR reads with MiXCR, one entry per CDR3 protein. In the table there are 5,500 to 8,000 distinct CDR3 sequences, around a third of which are singletons.

The chain employs TRBV5-5 and TRBJ2-1; maybe TRBD1 (6 bases). The sample consisted of blood. The receptor comes from a human donor who had recovered from COVID-19. CDR3 in amino acids: CASSLLGAMDLGYNEQFF. CDR3 sequence (DNA): TGTGCCAGCAGCTTGTTGGGGGCTATGGACTTAGGTTACAATGAGCAGTTCTTC.